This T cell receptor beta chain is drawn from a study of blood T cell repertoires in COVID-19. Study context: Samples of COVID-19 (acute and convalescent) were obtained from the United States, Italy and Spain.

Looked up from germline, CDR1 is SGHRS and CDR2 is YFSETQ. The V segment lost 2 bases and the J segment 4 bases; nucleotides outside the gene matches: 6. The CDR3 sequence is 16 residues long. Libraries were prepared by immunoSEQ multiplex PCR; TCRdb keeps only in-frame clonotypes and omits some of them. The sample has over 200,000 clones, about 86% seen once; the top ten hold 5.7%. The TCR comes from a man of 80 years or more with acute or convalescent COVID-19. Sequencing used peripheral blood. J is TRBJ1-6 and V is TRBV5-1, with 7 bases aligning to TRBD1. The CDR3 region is CASSFGSGGYNSPLHF. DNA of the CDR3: TGCGCCAGCAGCTTCGGCTCAGGGGGTTATAATTCACCCCTCCACTTT.